What follows are 10 T cell receptor beta chains derived from one specimen sequenced in a study of blood T cell repertoires in COVID-19. Method: immunoSEQ multiplex PCR; TCRdb's copy keeps in-frame clones and lacks some. Seen here are fewer than 60,000 clones, less than 80% observed once, and the top ten hold 25%. The sequencing sample was made of peripheral blood. All receptors derive from a man aged 65-85 years with acute or convalescent COVID-19.

This clone appeared a few times. V is TRBV11-3 and J is TRBJ2-3, with D tentatively TRBD1 (6 bases). This CDR3 has 17 amino acids. V dropped 1 base and J dropped 3 bases, with 17 bases sitting between them. Germline V gene lookup returns CDR1 SGHNT and CDR2 YENEEA. The CDR3 here is CASSLALQGGRTDTQYF. The CDR3, as DNA: TGTGCCAGCAGCTTAGCCCTCCAAGGGGGAAGGACAGATACGCAGTATTTT.

The CDR3 nucleotides are TGTGCCAGCAGTTACGGCGGAGGCTCCTACAATGAGCAGTTCTTC. Amino acids: CASSYGGGSYNEQFF. The J gene is TRBJ2-1, the V gene TRBV6-5, with D tentatively TRBD2 (5 bases). V was clipped by 2 bases and J by 0 bases, with 8 bases between them. The CDR3 consists of 15 residues. Germline V CDR1 and CDR2: MNHEY, SVGAGI.

This clone has just one count. J is TRBJ1-6 and V is TRBV27; TRBD1 agrees at 8 bases. CDR3 length equals 15 residues. After removal of 5 bases from V and 6 bases from J, the junction contained 6 bases not matched to a gene. Germline CDR1 is MNHEY and CDR2 is SMNVEV (reference sequence). The CDR3 sequence: CASSVDRVGNSPLHF. The CDR3 DNA sequence: TGTGCCAGCAGTGTGGACAGGGTGGGTAATTCACCCCTCCACTTT.

J is TRBJ1-5 and V is TRBV6-2 or TRBV6-3; D gene ambiguous. V was shortened by 2 bases and J by 1 base, with 9 bases between the two germline ends. The CDR3 spans 15 residues. Germline assignment: CDR1 MNHEY and CDR2 SVGEGT. This chain's CDR3 is CASSYRVRSNQPQHF. CDR3 nucleotides: TGTGCCAGCAGTTACAGAGTACGGAGCAATCAGCCCCAGCATTTT.

This chain links TRBV5-1 with TRBJ2-5; the D gene is possibly TRBD2 (5 bases). Trimming left V 0 bases short and J 4 bases short, with 13 bases between. This CDR3 has 15 residues. CDR1 is SGHRS, CDR2 YFSETQ, per germline. The CDR3 here is CASSLVTGSGETQYF. The CDR3 DNA sequence: TGCGCCAGCAGCTTGGTCACGGGGAGTGGAGAGACCCAGTACTTC.

The V call is TRBV10-2, the J call TRBJ2-2; 8 bases are shared with TRBD1. The germline gives CDR1 WSHSY, CDR2 SAAADI. J was trimmed by 7 bases and V by 2 bases; bases with no gene match: 6. This CDR3 has 15 residues. CDR3 DNA: TGCGCCAGCAGTGAGGGGCAGGGGGCGGTCGGGGAGCTGTTTTTT. Translating it yields CASSEGQGAVGELFF.

V is TRBV19 and J is TRBJ2-1; a weak D match, TRBD2 (6 bases). V was cut by 3 bases and J by 14 bases, with 20 bases left in between. CDR3 length: 14 residues. CDR1 LNHDA and CDR2 SQIVND come from the germline V gene (reference sequence). The CDR3 loop is CASSIPNTPGEKFF. DNA of the CDR3: TGTGCCAGTAGTATCCCCAATACCCCGGGAGAAAAGTTCTTC.

The V call is TRBV5-6, the J call TRBJ1-6; tentative D call: TRBD1 (6 bases). This CDR3 has 13 residues. Looked up from germline, CDR1 is SGHDT and CDR2 is YYEEEE. Trimming removed 2 bases from V and 9 bases from J, with 9 bases in between. The CDR3 reads CASSFGTPSPLHF. In DNA form, the CDR3 reads TGTGCCAGCAGCTTTGGGACACCTTCACCCCTCCACTTT.

The chain couples TRBV14 to TRBJ2-5; 11 bases line up with TRBD2. The CDR3 is 17 residues long. The V and J ends lost 0 bases and 2 bases, in that order; junction bases with no gene match: 5. Germline V gene sequence: CDR1 SGHDN, CDR2 FVKESK. In DNA, the CDR3 is TGTGCCAGCAGCCAAGAAGGGCTAGCGGGAGGACAAGAGACCCAGTACTTC. It yields the protein CASSQEGLAGGQETQYF.

The chain recombines TRBV28 with TRBJ2-5, with TRBD1 identical over 10 bases. The CDR3 runs to 15 residues. Looked up from germline, CDR1 is MDHEN and CDR2 is SYDVKM. V shed 5 bases, J shed 7 bases, and the junction held 10 bases outside the gene matches. In nucleotides, the CDR3 is TGTGCCAGCAGTCTCGGGACAGGGGCAATCGTGACCCAGTACTTC. Amino acid sequence: CASSLGTGAIVTQYF. Complete variable domain (other parts from reference TRBV28 and TRBJ2-5): DVKVTQSSRYLVKRTGEKVFLECVQDMDHENMFWYRQDPGLGLRLIYFSYDVKMKEKGDIPEGYSVSREKKERFSLILESASTNQTSMYLCASSLGTGAIVTQYFGPGTRLLVL.